The 21 T cell receptor beta chains reported below all come from one sample, sequenced in a study of shared clonotypes between healthy human individuals. The assay was immunoSEQ multiplex PCR, and TCRdb's table has in-frame clones only and misses some. The data contain about 1 million clones, 60% to 80% of them singletons. The specimen sequenced was memory CD4+ T cells sorted from blood. Subset described: CD45RA-negative fraction. Source of these receptors: a man between 18 and 35 years old in good health.

The chain links TRBV14 to TRBJ2-1, with 8 bases fitting TRBD2. Trimming at V came to 0 bases and at J to 0 bases, leaving 4 bases not matched to a gene. The V gene's germline CDR1 is SGHDN and CDR2 FVKESK. CDR3 size: 17 residues. This CDR3 is CASSQDVAGGSYNEQFF. The CDR3 nucleotides read TGTGCCAGCAGCCAAGATGTCGCGGGAGGCTCCTACAATGAGCAGTTCTTC. The full variable domain, its missing parts supplied by reference TRBV14 and TRBJ2-1, is EAGVTQFPSHSVIEKGQTVTLRCDPISGHDNLYWYRRVMGKEIKFLLHFVKESKQDESGMPNNRFLAERTGGTYSTLKVQPAELEDSGVYFCASSQDVAGGSYNEQFFGPGTRLTVL.

V is TRBV11-2 and J is TRBJ1-1; 8 bases fit TRBD1. CDR1 is SGHAT, CDR2 FQNNGV, per germline. V gave up 1 base and J gave up 1 base; unmatched junction bases: 2. This CDR3 region has 15 residues. Here the CDR3 reads CASSLGQGWNTEAFF. Written as DNA, the CDR3 is TGTGCCAGCAGCTTAGGACAGGGGTGGAACACTGAAGCTTTCTTT.

The chain uses TRBV18 and TRBJ1-4, with D hard to call. CDR1 KGHSH and CDR2 LQKENI come from the germline V gene. The CDR3 is made up of 13 amino acids. V lost 2 bases, J lost 9 bases, and 10 bases lay in between. The DNA for the CDR3 is TGTGCCAGCTCACCAAGAGAAAGTCAAAAACTGTTTTTT. This sequence encodes CASSPRESQKLFF.

V is TRBV5-1 and J is TRBJ2-5; D is uncertain. The CDR3 extends over 11 amino acids. The germline V gene has CDR1 SGHRS and CDR2 YFSETQ. V lost 3 bases and J lost 5, with 5 bases in between. CDR3 DNA sequence: TGCGCCAGCAGCTCGACGGAGACCCAGTACTTC. Amino acid sequence: CASSSTETQYF.

V gene TRBV4-3 combines with J gene TRBJ2-7; 9 bases fit TRBD1. CDR3 length: 15 residues. The V gene end was trimmed by 2 bases and the J gene end by 2 bases; junction bases not matched to a gene: 4. Germline V lookup: CDR1 LGHNA, CDR2 YSLEER. The CDR3 region is CASSQRTGAPYEQYF. In nucleotides, the CDR3 is TGCGCCAGCAGCCAACGGACAGGGGCCCCCTACGAGCAGTACTTC.

The chain uses TRBV7-2 and TRBJ2-5; D possibly corresponds to TRBD2 (6 bases). CDR3 size: 14 residues. Per germline, CDR1 SGHTA and CDR2 FQGNSA. V was trimmed by 5 bases and J by 7 bases, leaving 17 bases between them. CDR3 residues: CASSPQPVGGTQYF. Written as DNA, the CDR3 is TGTGCCAGCAGCCCACAGCCCGTCGGGGGGACCCAGTACTTC.

The genes are TRBV19 and TRBJ2-7; D possibly corresponds to TRBD1 (6 bases). Trimming removed 4 bases from V and 1 base from J, with 8 bases in between. The CDR3 is 13 residues long. Germline V gives CDR1 LNHDA, CDR2 SQIVND (reference sequence). This CDR3 is CASSTGQSYEQYF. The DNA for the CDR3 is TGTGCCAGTAGTACCGGACAGTCCTACGAGCAGTACTTC.

The V and J genes are TRBV6-5 and TRBJ1-3; TRBD1 aligns across 7 bases. The ends lost 0 bases at V and 8 bases at J; junction bases unmatched: 4. Germline-derived CDR1 and CDR2 are MNHEY and SVGAGI. The CDR3 loop spans 14 amino acids. CDR3 nucleotide sequence: TGTGCCAGCAGTTACTCAAAGGGGGCAGACACCATATATTTT. Its translation: CASSYSKGADTIYF.

This chain joins TRBV7-9 and TRBJ2-2; no definite D call. The length of the CDR3 is 11 residues. CDR1 is SEHNR, CDR2 FQNEAQ, per germline (reference sequence). V dropped 8 bases and J dropped 1 base, with 2 bases sitting between them. CDR3 in DNA: TGTGCCAGCCTGAACACCGGGGAGCTGTTTTTT. It yields the protein CASLNTGELFF.

The chain combines TRBV10-3 with TRBJ2-3; D is perhaps TRBD2 (6 bases). There are 16 residues in the CDR3. V was pared by 5 bases and J by 5 bases, with 20 bases between. From germline, CDR1 is ENHRY and CDR2 SYGVKD. The CDR3 DNA reads as TGTGCCATCAGTAGACCGATGGGAGGAGGAGGAGATACGCAGTATTTT. This sequence encodes CAISRPMGGGGDTQYF.

The chain combines TRBV5-4 with TRBJ1-1; D gene unclear. The germline V gene encodes CDR1 SGHNT and CDR2 YYREEE (reference sequence). V lost 0 bases to trimming and J lost 2 bases, with 14 bases between them. The CDR3 extends over 16 amino acids. The CDR3 DNA sequence: TGTGCCAGCAGCTTGGTTGGGTCGGATGATAACACTGAAGCTTTCTTT. Protein product: CASSLVGSDDNTEAFF. Complete variable domain (other parts from reference TRBV5-4 and TRBJ1-1): ETGVTQSPTHLIKTRGQQVTLRCSSQSGHNTVSWYQQALGQGPQFIFQYYREEENGRGNFPPRFSGLQFPNYSSELNVNALELDDSALYLCASSLVGSDDNTEAFFGQGTRLTVV.

The V call is TRBV27, the J call TRBJ1-3; possible D gene TRBD1, 5 bases. The germline CDR1 and CDR2 sequences are MNHEY and SMNVEV (reference sequence). The CDR3 covers 16 residues. Trimming shortened V by 0 bases and J by 3 bases, and 12 bases separated the two germline ends. In DNA form, the CDR3 reads TGTGCCAGCAGTTTATCGGGAGGGAGGGGTGGAAACACCATATATTTT. Protein: CASSLSGGRGGNTIYF.

This clone was seen a handful of times. The V and J genes are TRBV2 and TRBJ2-3; D is uncertain. The CDR3 is 11 residues long. The germline V gene has CDR1 SNHLY and CDR2 FYNNEI. The germline V and J ends were trimmed by 7 bases and 6 bases, with 8 bases remaining between them. The CDR3 loop is CASTMVDTQYF. The CDR3, as DNA: TGTGCCAGCACGATGGTGGATACGCAGTATTTT.

This clone came up a few times. Other DNA variants within this sample encode the same CDR3. The J gene is TRBJ1-2, the V gene TRBV19; D remains unclear. The germline V gene has CDR1 LNHDA and CDR2 SQIVND (reference sequence). V dropped 2 bases and J dropped 2 bases, with 15 bases sitting between them. This CDR3 region has 16 residues. The CDR3 loop reads CASSISGQSSNYGYTF. For the CDR3, the DNA is TGTGCCAGTAGTATATCCGGGCAGTCATCAAACTATGGCTACACCTTC.

The CDR3 nucleotides are TGTGCCAGCAGTGAAGAAGGCCGTTCGGGCGTAGAGACCCAGTACTTC. Its translation: CASSEEGRSGVETQYF. J is TRBJ2-5 and V is TRBV6-1; D call uncertain. The CDR3 contains 16 residues. Per germline, CDR1 MNHNS and CDR2 SASEGT. Trimming removed 1 base from V and 4 bases from J, with 16 bases in between.

The CDR3 DNA sequence: TGTGCCAGCAGTGGGGGCGGGAGCTCCTATAATTCACCCCTCCACTTT. It specifies CASSGGGSSYNSPLHF. V usage is TRBV2 and J usage is TRBJ1-6; D is possibly TRBD1 (5 bases). CDR3 size: 16 residues. Germline V gives CDR1 SNHLY, CDR2 FYNNEI. V lost 4 bases, J lost 0 bases, and 10 bases lay in between.

This clone occurred once. The J gene is TRBJ2-1, the V gene TRBV10-3; D remains ambiguous. CDR3 length equals 13 residues. Trimming took 7 bases from V and 8 from J, leaving 15 bases between them. Germline CDR1 ENHRY, CDR2 SYGVKD. CDR3 residues: CAINFRSEDEQFF. The CDR3 bases are TGTGCCATCAACTTTCGGTCCGAGGATGAGCAGTTCTTC.

The chain carries TRBV30 and TRBJ2-7, with TRBD1 identical over 8 bases. The CDR3 covers 14 residues. Trimming at V came to 4 bases and at J to 7 bases, leaving 12 bases not matched to a gene. CDR1 is GTSNPN, CDR2 SVGIG, per germline (reference sequence). The CDR3 DNA sequence: TGTGCCTGGAACTACCTAGGGACAGGCGGGGAGCAGTACTTC. It encodes CAWNYLGTGGEQYF. The entire variable domain, with the rest obtained from reference TRBV30 and TRBJ2-7, is as follows: SQTIHQWPATLVQPVGSPLSLECTVEGTSNPNLYWYRQAAGRGLQLLFYSVGIGQISSEVPQNLSASRPQDRQFILSSKKLLLSDSGFYLCAWNYLGTGGEQYFGPGTRLTVT.

The chain carries TRBV14 and TRBJ2-3; D possibly corresponds to TRBD1 (5 bases). From germline, CDR1 is SGHDN and CDR2 FVKESK. This CDR3 spans 15 amino acids. The V end lost 1 base, the J end lost 2 bases, and 10 bases lay between the germline ends. CDR3 sequence: CASSQARGFTDTQYF. In DNA, the CDR3 is TGTGCCAGCAGCCAAGCAAGGGGCTTCACAGATACGCAGTATTTT.

About this clone itself: This clone may be a read error of a much larger clone one base away. The chain combines TRBV5-6 with TRBJ2-2, with no clear D. CDR3 length: 12 residues. V shed 4 bases and J shed 1 base, with 2 bases lying between them. The germline V gene encodes CDR1 SGHDT and CDR2 YYEEEE. Written as DNA, the CDR3 is TGTGCCAGCAGCCGGAACACCGGGGAGCTGTTTTTT. Its protein is CASSRNTGELFF.

A remark on this clone: It may be a read error: a sequence one base away is much more abundant. V usage is TRBV6-5 and J usage is TRBJ1-5, with no clear D. The CDR3 loop spans 9 amino acids. V was pared by 5 bases and J by 8 bases, with 1 base between. CDR1 is MNHEY, CDR2 SVGAGI, per germline. For the CDR3, the DNA is TGTGCCAGCAGTAAGCCCCAGCATTTT. Its translation is CASSKPQHF.